These 8 T cell receptor beta chains came from one sample sequenced in a study of blood T cell repertoires in COVID-19. The protocol was immunoSEQ multiplex PCR, while the TCRdb copy is restricted to in-frame clones and leaves out a portion. The table has some 200,000 clones, 70% to 85% seen once; the top ten hold approximately 7.2%. Specimen: peripheral blood. The receptors were sampled from a human donor with acute or convalescent COVID-19. The donor label of this sample is uncertain.

The chain joins TRBV6-5 to TRBJ1-2; 9 bases align to TRBD1. Germline values: CDR1 MNHEY, CDR2 SVGAGI. The length of the CDR3 is 13 residues. The J segment lost 7 bases and the V segment lost 7 bases, leaving 7 bases of the junction unmatched. The CDR3 loop reads CASTRDRVSGYTF. The DNA of the CDR3 is TGTGCCAGCACTCGGGACAGGGTCTCTGGCTACACCTTC.

The CDR3 bases are TGTGCCATCAGTGCCACAGGGATTGGGTCCTACGAGCAGTACTTC. Amino acids: CAISATGIGSYEQYF. The chain carries TRBV10-3 and TRBJ2-7; D might be TRBD1 (6 bases). The V and J ends lost 4 bases and 1 base respectively, with 14 bases between them. Germline CDR1 is ENHRY and CDR2 is SYGVKD. The CDR3 length is 15 residues.

V is TRBV6-5 and J is TRBJ1-5; D call uncertain. V lost 6 bases and J 4 bases, leaving 16 bases between the germline ends. The CDR3 is made up of 15 amino acids. Germline V gives CDR1 MNHEY, CDR2 SVGAGI. This CDR3 reads CASSVGQSRNQPQHF. CDR3 nucleotides: TGTGCCAGCAGCGTCGGCCAGTCGAGGAATCAGCCCCAGCATTTT.

This clone was seen once. The chain combines TRBV15 with TRBJ2-6; TRBD1 is a possible D gene (6 bases). Trimming removed 2 bases at V and 1 base at J, with 9 bases between. CDR1 and CDR2 from the germline V gene are LNHNV and YYDKDF (reference sequence). CDR3 length equals 16 residues. The CDR3 nucleotides read TGTGCCACCAGCAGACAACAGGGTTCTGGGGCCAACGTCCTGACTTTC. Its translation: CATSRQQGSGANVLTF.

This rearrangement joins TRBV5-1 to TRBJ2-3, with a possible D match to TRBD2 (5 bases). The CDR3 is made up of 16 amino acids. Between the trimmed V and J ends, which lost 5 bases and 7 bases, there was a span of 23 bases. Germline V gene sequence: CDR1 SGHRS, CDR2 YFSETQ. Here the CDR3 reads CASSSGEGSKSNTQYF. DNA for the CDR3: TGCGCCAGCAGTTCCGGTGAGGGCAGCAAATCAAATACGCAGTATTTT.

The chain has TRBV7-9 and TRBJ1-3; tentative D call: TRBD1 (6 bases). V was cut by 3 bases and J by 2 bases, with 8 bases left in between. Germline V gene lookup returns CDR1 SEHNR and CDR2 FQNEAQ (reference sequence). The CDR3 extends over 14 amino acids. CDR3 nucleotides: TGTGCCAGCAGCTTGCAGGGGCCTGGAAACACCATATATTTT. This encodes CASSLQGPGNTIYF.

The gene calls are TRBV24-1 and TRBJ2-1, with D perhaps matching TRBD1 (5 bases). Germline CDR1 is KGHDR and CDR2 is SFDVKD. The CDR3 is 16 amino acids. Between the trimmed V and J ends, which lost 3 bases and 0 bases, there was a span of 11 bases. DNA for the CDR3: TGTGCCACCAGTGATCCGACAGACTTCTCCTACAATGAGCAGTTCTTC. This gives the protein CATSDPTDFSYNEQFF.

This clone showed up just once. The chain has TRBV7-3 and TRBJ2-1, with 9 bases lining up with TRBD1. This CDR3 comprises 15 residues. V lost 2 bases, J lost 3 bases, and 2 bases stayed unmatched. Germline lookup yields CDR1 SGHTA and CDR2 FQGTGA. The CDR3 sequence: CASSLETGGYNEQFF. The CDR3 DNA reads as TGTGCCAGCAGCTTAGAGACAGGGGGCTACAATGAGCAGTTCTTC. Drawing the rest from reference TRBV7-3 and TRBJ2-1, the complete variable domain is GAGVSQTPSNKVTEKGKYVELRCDPISGHTALYWYRQSLGQGPEFLIYFQGTGAADDSGLPNDRFFAVRPEGSVSTLKIQRTERGDSAVYLCASSLETGGYNEQFFGPGTRLTVL.